This record looks at one T cell receptor beta chain sequence and its context. V was shortened by 0 bases and J by 6 bases, with 11 bases between the two germline ends. Germline CDR1 is SGDLS and CDR2 is YYNGEE. The CDR3 extends over 14 amino acids. Data came from immunoSEQ multiplex PCR; TCRdb stores just in-frame clones and leaves some out. The sample lists 25,000 to 30,000 clones, around 87% occurring once. The source of the sample is a study of OX40 agonist ivuxolimab in advanced cancers. Study information: Ivuxolimab was administered intravenously to patients at 0.01 to 10 mg/kg every 2 weeks.

Specimen: CD4+ or CD8+ T cells sorted from blood, collected in a trial of the OX40 agonist ivuxolimab. The chain carries TRBV9 and TRBJ2-3, with unresolved D. This sequence originates from an adult with an advanced solid tumor such as melanoma, head and neck, liver or kidney cancer. The CDR3 DNA follows: TGTGCCAGCAGCGTAGAGGGCTTACCGGATACGCAGTATTTT. Translation: CASSVEGLPDTQYF.